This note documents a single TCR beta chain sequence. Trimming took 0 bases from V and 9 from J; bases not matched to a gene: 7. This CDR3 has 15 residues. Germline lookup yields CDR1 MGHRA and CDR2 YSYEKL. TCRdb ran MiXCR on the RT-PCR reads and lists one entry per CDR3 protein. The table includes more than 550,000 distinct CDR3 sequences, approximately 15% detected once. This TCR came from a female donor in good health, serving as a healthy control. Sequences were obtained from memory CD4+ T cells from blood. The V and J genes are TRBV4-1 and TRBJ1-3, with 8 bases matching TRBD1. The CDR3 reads CASSQDPRGLSTIYF. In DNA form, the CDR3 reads TGCGCCAGCAGCCAAGACCCCAGGGGGCTAAGCACCATATATTTT.